The sequence of this T cell receptor beta chain was determined in a study of T cell responses to AZD1222 COVID-19 vaccine. Study in general: Recipients boosted at about 4 weeks or about 12 weeks are pooled. The study's findings and limits: Donors in the cohort were predominantly white British and more often female, and clonal diversity was possibly underestimated.

Between the trimmed V and J ends, which lost 4 bases and 0 bases, there was a span of 11 bases. Germline CDR1 reads SGHRS; CDR2 reads YFSETQ. The CDR3 loop spans 14 amino acids. Of note for this clone: Its antigen is unknown.

This table comes from immunoSEQ multiplex PCR, and its TCRdb copy is limited to in-frame clones, with some not included. The sample includes 20,000 to 25,000 clones, 82% of them seen just once. The V call is TRBV5-1, the J call TRBJ2-7, with D unclear. This sequence originates from an adult in good health. The sequencing used peripheral blood, collected on day 0 of AZD1222 vaccination. The CDR3 nucleotides are TGCGCCAGCAGCCCGGACGGTAGCTCCTACGAGCAGTACTTC. Protein sequence: CASSPDGSSYEQYF.